The clone carrying this T cell receptor beta chain was counted many times. RNA transcripts served as template for amplifying TCR beta CDR3 sequences. HTBI primers served in a first-round RT-PCR, which a second-round multiplex PCR followed. TCRdb re-analysed the multiplex PCR reads in MiXCR, keeping a single row per CDR3 protein. The sample has under 350,000 distinct CDR3 sequences, roughly 15% seen once. This CDR3 is built from 14 residues. The germline V gene has CDR1 LGHDT and CDR2 YNNKEL (reference sequence). V shed 0 bases and J shed 4 bases, with 9 bases lying between them. The data stem from a study of Graves' ophthalmopathy and Graves' hyperthyroidism.

Sequencing was carried out using peripheral blood. The chain recombines TRBV3-1 with TRBJ1-1; no clear D gene. This clonotype originated in an adult man with Graves' ophthalmopathy. The CDR3 region is CASSQDWRGTEAFF. CDR3 nucleotide sequence: TGTGCCAGCAGCCAAGATTGGAGAGGCACTGAAGCTTTCTTT.